A single sample gave rise to the 8 T cell receptor beta chains below, sequenced in a study of beta chain features in type 1 diabetes. All of the isolated RNA was reverse transcribed, so expressed TCRB transcripts were sequenced. The method was immunoSEQ multiplex PCR; TCRdb's version includes in-frame clones alone and lacks a portion of them. The repertoire consists of hundreds of thousands of clones, with 30% occurring once and the leading ten covering 0.06% to 0.07%. The specimen sequenced was naive CD4+ T cells from blood. These receptors were taken from a young man in good health.

In this sample, this clone turned up a few times. The chain is built from TRBV7-3 and TRBJ2-4, with unresolved D. This CDR3 has 14 amino acids. The germline V gene encodes CDR1 SGHTA and CDR2 FQGTGA. Trimming removed 2 bases from V and 10 bases from J, with 15 bases in between. In DNA, the CDR3 is TGTGCCAGCAGCTTAGATCCGGCAGGTCGAATTCAGTACTTC. It codes for CASSLDPAGRIQYF.

The chain combines TRBV5-1 with TRBJ2-1; D not certain. Germline lookup yields CDR1 SGHRS and CDR2 YFSETQ. Between the trimmed V and J ends, which lost 0 bases and 6 bases, there was a span of 13 bases. The CDR3 sequence is 15 residues long. The CDR3 DNA reads TGCGCCAGCAGCTTGGAAAGGGTACGAGGCAATGAGCAGTTCTTC. This codes for CASSLERVRGNEQFF.

V usage is TRBV5-4 and J usage is TRBJ2-5; D unclear. Per germline, CDR1 SGHNT and CDR2 YYREEE (reference sequence). The CDR3 is 14 residues long. Trimming pared 1 base from V and 1 base from J, leaving 8 bases between. The chain's CDR3 is CASSLSSLQETQYF. The CDR3 nucleotides are TGTGCCAGCAGCTTGTCATCCCTCCAAGAGACCCAGTACTTC.

This clone has a handful of counts. The gene calls are TRBV28 and TRBJ2-7; either TRBD1 or TRBD2 may supply D (5 bases each). CDR1 MDHEN and CDR2 SYDVKM come from the germline V gene. The CDR3 totals 16 residues. Trimming took 5 bases from V and 0 from J, leaving 17 bases between them. The CDR3 DNA reads as TGTGCCAGCAGTCTAGGAAGAGGGACGGACTCCTACGAGCAGTACTTC. This encodes CASSLGRGTDSYEQYF.

This clone turned up a few times. The chain carries TRBV5-1 and TRBJ2-7; the D gene is possibly TRBD1 (6 bases). Deletions cut 3 bases from V and 6 bases from J, with 13 bases between. The CDR3 covers 13 residues. Looked up from germline, CDR1 is SGHRS and CDR2 is YFSETQ. The CDR3 loop reads CASSSQGVGEQYF. CDR3 DNA sequence: TGCGCCAGCAGCTCACAGGGTGTTGGCGAGCAGTACTTC.

The chain has TRBV4-3 and TRBJ2-1; 10 nucleotides agree with TRBD2. J was trimmed by 7 bases and V by 3 bases; bases with no gene match: 9. The CDR3 length is 16 residues. Germline V gene data show CDR1 as LGHNA and CDR2 as YSLEER. The DNA of the CDR3 is TGCGCCAGCAGCCATCAGCTAGCGGGAGCTTGGAATGAGCAGTTCTTC. It encodes CASSHQLAGAWNEQFF.

The table lists this clone with a few counts. V usage is TRBV7-2 and J usage is TRBJ1-4; D gene ambiguous. V shed 0 bases and J shed 0 bases, with 5 bases lying between them. The CDR3 sequence is 15 residues long. The germline V gene has CDR1 SGHTA and CDR2 FQGNSA. CDR3 sequence reads: CASSLASATNEKLFF. The CDR3 nucleotides are TGTGCCAGCAGCTTAGCGTCCGCAACTAATGAAAAACTGTTTTTT.

In this sample, this clone turned up many times. The J gene is TRBJ2-1, the V gene TRBV29-1; D unresolved. Germline V gene lookup returns CDR1 SQVTM and CDR2 ANQGSEA. The CDR3 runs to 10 residues. Between the trimmed V and J ends, which lost 3 bases and 13 bases, there was a span of 10 bases. The CDR3 DNA follows: TGCAGCGTTGAGGACGCCCCTCAGTTCTTC. Translated: CSVEDAPQFF.